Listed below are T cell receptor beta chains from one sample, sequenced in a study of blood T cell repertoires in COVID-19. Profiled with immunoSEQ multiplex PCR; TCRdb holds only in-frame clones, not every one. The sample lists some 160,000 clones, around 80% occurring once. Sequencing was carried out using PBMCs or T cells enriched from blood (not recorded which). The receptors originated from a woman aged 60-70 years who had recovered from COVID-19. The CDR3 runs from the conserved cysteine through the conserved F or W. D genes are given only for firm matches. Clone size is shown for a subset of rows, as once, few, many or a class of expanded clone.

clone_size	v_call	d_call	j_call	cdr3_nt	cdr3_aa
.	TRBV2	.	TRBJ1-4	TGTGCCAGCAGAACAGTGTCCACTAATGAAAAACTGTTTTTT	CASRTVSTNEKLFF
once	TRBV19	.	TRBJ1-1	TGTGCCAGTGAGCAGGGCGAAGCTTTCTTT	CASEQGEAFF
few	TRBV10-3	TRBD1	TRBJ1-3	TGTGCCATCTCGGGGACAGGGGTATCGGGAAACACCATATATTTT	CAISGTGVSGNTIYF
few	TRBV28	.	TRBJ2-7	TGTGCCAGCAGTTTATTTCGCGAGCAGTACTTC	CASSLFREQYF
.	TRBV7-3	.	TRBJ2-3	TGTGCCAGCAGCCTGAAAGGAGGTTCGAATACGCAGTATTTT	CASSLKGGSNTQYF
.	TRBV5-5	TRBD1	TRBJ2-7	TGTGCCAGCAGCTTGGGGTTCTGGGACAGAAATTACGAGCAGTACTTC	CASSLGFWDRNYEQYF
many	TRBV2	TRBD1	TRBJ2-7	TGTGCCAGCAGAGCCGGGACAGGGGCTTCCTACGAGCAGTACTTC	CASRAGTGASYEQYF
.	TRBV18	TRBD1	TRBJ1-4	TGTGCCAGCTCACTTCCCGGGACAGGGAACGAAAAACTGTTTTTT	CASSLPGTGNEKLFF
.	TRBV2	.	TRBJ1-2	TGTGCCAGCAGGAGGGAGGGGACCTATGGCTACACCTTC	CASRREGTYGYTF
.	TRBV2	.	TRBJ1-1	TGTGCCCAAGGGCGGGAGGGGGCTTTCTTT	CAQGREGAFF
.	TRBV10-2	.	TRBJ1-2	TGCGCCAGCAGTGAGTCAGGCAGGGCCAACGGCTACACCTTC	CASSESGRANGYTF
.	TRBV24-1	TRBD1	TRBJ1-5	TGTGCCACCAGTGACCTGACAGGGGATCAGCCCCAGCATTTT	CATSDLTGDQPQHF
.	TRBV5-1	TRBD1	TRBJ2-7	TGCGCCAGCAGCTCCAACCCTCAGGGGGCGGTCCACGAGCAGTACTTC	CASSSNPQGAVHEQYF
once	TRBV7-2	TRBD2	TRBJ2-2	TGTGCCAGCAGCTTAGACGGGGGGAGGCCCGGGGAGCTGTTTTTT	CASSLDGGRPGELFF
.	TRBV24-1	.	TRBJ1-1	TGTGCCACCAGTGATTTTAGGGGCACTGAAGCTTTCTTT	CATSDFRGTEAFF
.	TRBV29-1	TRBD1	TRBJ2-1	TGCAGCGTCACAGGGGGCGCCTACAATGAGCAGTTCTTC	CSVTGGAYNEQFF
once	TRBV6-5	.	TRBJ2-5	TGTGCCAGTGGGCTCTTTGCCTACCAAGAGACCCAGTACTTC	CASGLFAYQETQYF
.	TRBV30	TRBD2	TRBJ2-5	TGTGCCTGGAGGTCCCCACTAGCGGGGACCCAAGAGACCCAGTACTTC	CAWRSPLAGTQETQYF
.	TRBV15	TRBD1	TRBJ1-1	TGTGCCACTTGGACAGGGGGCACCACTGAAGCTTTCTTT	CATWTGGTTEAFF
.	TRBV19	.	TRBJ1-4	TGTGCCAGTAGTCCCCAGGGTGGCGCTAATGAAAAACTGTTTTTT	CASSPQGGANEKLFF
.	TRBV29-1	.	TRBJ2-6	TGCAGCGTTGCGGGATCCGGGGCCAACGTCCTGACTTTC	CSVAGSGANVLTF
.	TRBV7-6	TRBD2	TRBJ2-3	TGTGCCAGCAGCCACCGGACTTTGGCGGGGGGCTCCGTCACAGATACGCAGTATTTT	CASSHRTLAGGSVTDTQYF
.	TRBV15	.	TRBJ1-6	TGTGCCACCAGCAGATCACTCGACGGTGGACAAGGTCCCATGTTTTATAATTCACCCCTCCACTTT	CATSRSLDGGQGPMFYNSPLHF
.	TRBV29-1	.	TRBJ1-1	TGCAGCGTTCAGGAGGTGAACACTGAAGCTTTCTTT	CSVQEVNTEAFF
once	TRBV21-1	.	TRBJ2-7	TGTGCCAGCAGTCCCCTAACCCCCTCTTCCTACGAGCAGTACTTC	CASSPLTPSSYEQYF
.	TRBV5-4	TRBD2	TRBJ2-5	TGTGCCAGCAGCTTGCGGTTAGCGGGCCAAGAGACCCAGTACTTC	CASSLRLAGQETQYF
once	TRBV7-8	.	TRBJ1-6	TGTGCCAGCAGCTTAGGACAGCTGAATTCACCCCTCCACTTT	CASSLGQLNSPLHF
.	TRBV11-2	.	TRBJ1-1	TGTGCCAGCACCCCGCGGGGTTTTACGACTGAAGCTTTCTTT	CASTPRGFTTEAFF
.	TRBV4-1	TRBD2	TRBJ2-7	TGCGCCAGCAGCCAAGCCTCAGCGGGGGGGCGATACGAGCAGTACTTC	CASSQASAGGRYEQYF
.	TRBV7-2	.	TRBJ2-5	TGTGCCAGCAGCCAATCTTGGGGGCGGGCACCACAAGAGACCCAGTACTTC	CASSQSWGRAPQETQYF
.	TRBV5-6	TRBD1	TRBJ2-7	TGTGCCAGCAGCTCGCCCGGGACAGGGATAGAGCAGTACTTC	CASSSPGTGIEQYF
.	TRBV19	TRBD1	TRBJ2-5	TGTGCCAGCCGGGACAGGGGGACAGAGACCCAGTACTTC	CASRDRGTETQYF
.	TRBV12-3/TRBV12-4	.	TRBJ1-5	TGTGCCAGCAGTTTAGACAGAGATCAGCCCCAGCATTTT	CASSLDRDQPQHF
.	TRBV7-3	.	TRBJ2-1	TGTGCCAGCAGCTTAGAACTAGCAGAGTTCAATGAGCAGTTCTTC	CASSLELAEFNEQFF
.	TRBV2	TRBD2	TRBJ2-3	TGTGCCAGCAGTGAAGCTAGGTGGGGGGGTAGGGATACGCAGTATTTT	CASSEARWGGRDTQYF
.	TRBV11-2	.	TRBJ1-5	TGTGCCAGCAGCTTAGCAGGACAAAGCAATCAGCCCCAGCATTTT	CASSLAGQSNQPQHF
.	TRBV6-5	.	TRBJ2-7	TGTGCCAGCAGCCGGGACATGATCTACGAGCAGTACTTC	CASSRDMIYEQYF
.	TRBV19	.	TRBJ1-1	TGTGCCAGTAGTATAGATCTTTCGAACACTGAAGCTTTCTTT	CASSIDLSNTEAFF
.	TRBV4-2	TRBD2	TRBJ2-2	TGTGCCAGCAGCCAAGCCCTACTAGCGGGGGGACCCGCCGGCGGGGAGCTGTTTTTT	CASSQALLAGGPAGGELFF
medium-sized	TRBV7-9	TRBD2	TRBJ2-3	TGTGCCAGCAGCTTGGCCCGACTTAGCGGGGGGGCCTCAGATACGCAGTATTTT	CASSLARLSGGASDTQYF
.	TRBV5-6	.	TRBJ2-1	TGTGCCAGCAGCCTCTGGGGGGAGAGCTCCTACAATGAGCAGTTCTTC	CASSLWGESSYNEQFF
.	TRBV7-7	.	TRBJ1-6	TGTGCCAACAGCCGAGGGGTGGGGCGGGGGAATTCACCCCTCCACTTT	CANSRGVGRGNSPLHF
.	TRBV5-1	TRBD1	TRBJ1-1	TGCGCCAGCAGCTGGGGGACAGAGAACACTGAAGCTTTCTTT	CASSWGTENTEAFF
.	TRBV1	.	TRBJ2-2	TGCACCAGCAGCCAAGGGGCCAGGGGCGGCACCGGGGAGCTGTTTTTT	CTSSQGARGGTGELFF
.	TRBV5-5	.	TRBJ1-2	TGTGCCAGCAGCCCCGACACCCACTATGGCTACACCTTC	CASSPDTHYGYTF
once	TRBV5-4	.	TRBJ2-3	TGTGCCAGCAGCTCCTGGACAGTAGGTGAAGATACGCAGTATTTT	CASSSWTVGEDTQYF
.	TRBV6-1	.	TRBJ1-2	TGTGCCAGCAGTGAAAGGGGGATAGACGATAACTATGGCTACACCTTC	CASSERGIDDNYGYTF
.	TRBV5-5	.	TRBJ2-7	TGTGCCAGCAGCTTGACAGGGTTCCTAATCGAGCAGTACTTC	CASSLTGFLIEQYF
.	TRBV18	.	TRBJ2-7	TGTGCCAGCTCACCCCAGGGGGGCTACGAGCAGTACTTC	CASSPQGGYEQYF
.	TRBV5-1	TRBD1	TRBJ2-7	TGCGCCAGCAGCTTGGATGGACAGGGGGCTTCCTACGAGCAGTACTTC	CASSLDGQGASYEQYF
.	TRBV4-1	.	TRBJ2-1	TGCGCCAGCAGCCAAGCCCCCCTAGCAGGGCAGTTCTTC	CASSQAPLAGQFF
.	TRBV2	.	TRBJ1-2	TGTGCCAGCAGTGCGAGAGGTGGGCGGGGCGGCTACACCTTC	CASSARGGRGGYTF
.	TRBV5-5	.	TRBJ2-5	TGTGCCAGCAGCTTGGAGCGGTTCCAAGAGACCCAGTACTTC	CASSLERFQETQYF
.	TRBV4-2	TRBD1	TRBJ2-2	TGTGCCAGCAGCCGAAAGTTAAACAGGGGGGAGAACACCGGGGAGCTGTTTTTT	CASSRKLNRGENTGELFF